This record covers a single TCR beta chain. Its antigen is currently unknown. This sample was included in a study of T cell responses to AZD1222 COVID-19 vaccine. Study findings and constraints: Close to half of spike-specific TCRs reportedly recognize unmutated variant regions. None of the repertoires were sampled until the peak T cell response had passed. Spike-specific TCR breadth and depth went up after people got two AZD1222 doses. Spike-wide vaccine-associated CD4 TCRs dominated at 160-218 and 743-854.

Trimming took 2 bases from V and 4 from J; bases not matched to a gene: 5. Germline-derived CDR1 and CDR2 are MNHEY and SMNVEV (reference sequence). The CDR3 contains 15 residues. The method was immunoSEQ multiplex PCR; TCRdb's version includes in-frame clones alone and lacks a portion of them. This repertoire shows fewer than 85,000 clones, 88% found once; its top ten account for around 4.4%. The rearrangement links TRBV27 to TRBJ2-3; 8 bases fit TRBD1. Here the sequenced sample was peripheral blood, taken 28 days after the second dose of the MenACWY control vaccine. This TCR came from an adult who received the MenACWY meningococcal vaccine as a control. CDR3 sequence (DNA): TGTGCCAGCAGTTTACAAGGACAGGGCCCAGATACGCAGTATTTT. As protein: CASSLQGQGPDTQYF.